These T cell receptor beta chains were read from a single sample in a study of chemoradiotherapy in HPV16-positive cancers. Method: immunoSEQ multiplex PCR; TCRdb's copy keeps in-frame clones and lacks some. This table has under 20,000 clones, 60% to 85% appearing once. This material was collected from a patient who underwent chemoradiotherapy. All receptors derive from a human donor with HPV-associated anogenital cancer. CDR3s include the opening cysteine and the closing phenylalanine or tryptophan. A D gene is named only where the DNA matches it firmly. Some rows mark clone size as missing; the rest say once, few, many or name a class of expanded clone.

-	TRBV29-1	TRBJ2-7	TRBD1	CSVEEDRGLYEQYF	TGCAGCGTTGAAGAAGACAGGGGGCTGTACGAGCAGTACTTC
-	TRBV5-4	TRBJ2-3	-	CASSLASMGNTDTQYF	TGTGCCAGCAGCTTGGCTTCCATGGGGAACACAGATACGCAGTATTTT
-	TRBV6-6	TRBJ1-4	-	CASRRSTNEKLFF	TGTGCCAGTCGACGGTCAACTAATGAAAAACTGTTTTTT
-	TRBV7-3	TRBJ2-7	-	CASSLSGVNYEQYF	TGTGCCAGCAGCTTAAGTGGGGTAAACTACGAGCAGTACTTC
few	TRBV9	TRBJ1-4	-	CASSVDRTGKLFF	TGTGCCAGCAGCGTAGATCGGACGGGAAAACTGTTTTTT
-	TRBV4-3	TRBJ2-3	-	CASSQDGGDTQYF	TGCGCCAGCAGCCAAGATGGGGGAGATACGCAGTATTTT
-	TRBV29-1	TRBJ1-1	TRBD1	CSVEPGTGRSEAFF	TGCAGCGTTGAACCCGGGACAGGGCGATCTGAAGCTTTCTTT
-	TRBV5-6	TRBJ1-5	-	CASSLGNSRNQPQHF	TGTGCCAGCAGCTTGGGGAACAGCCGAAATCAGCCCCAGCATTTT
-	TRBV5-4	TRBJ2-5	TRBD2	CASSATSGGFPRETQYF	TGTGCCAGCAGCGCGACTAGCGGGGGGTTCCCCCGGGAGACCCAGTACTTC
-	TRBV30	TRBJ1-2	-	CAWKPGGSNFYGYTF	TGTGCCTGGAAACCGGGCGGCAGTAACTTCTATGGCTACACCTTC